This is a list of T cell receptor beta chains from one sample in a study of blood T cell repertoires in COVID-19. Generated by immunoSEQ multiplex PCR, the TCRdb table keeps only in-frame clones and is missing some. Among about 120,000 clones listed, about 80% were seen once. Sequenced input: peripheral blood. The receptors shown here come from a man in his 60s with active or convalescent COVID-19. CDR3s include the opening cysteine and the closing phenylalanine or tryptophan. The order of the fields is V gene, clone size, J gene, D gene, CDR3 DNA, CDR3 protein. D genes are given only for firm matches. Clone size is given for some rows only: seen once, a few or many times, or a class if the clone is expanded.

v_call: TRBV24-1
clone_size: NA
j_call: TRBJ2-3
d_call: TRBD1
cdr3_nt: TGTGCCACCAGTGGGGTTAGGGGGCGCTTAAACACAGATACGCAGTATTTT
cdr3_aa: CATSGVRGRLNTDTQYF

v_call: TRBV7-9
clone_size: NA
j_call: TRBJ1-1
d_call: NA
cdr3_nt: TGTGCCAGCAGCCCCCGCAGGGTTGCAGGCCCCGAAGCTTTCTTT
cdr3_aa: CASSPRRVAGPEAFF

v_call: TRBV19
clone_size: NA
j_call: TRBJ2-7
d_call: TRBD1
cdr3_nt: TGTGCCAGTACTATCCGACAGGGCTACGAGCAGTACTTC
cdr3_aa: CASTIRQGYEQYF

v_call: TRBV18
clone_size: NA
j_call: TRBJ1-1
d_call: NA
cdr3_nt: TGTGCCAGCTCACCACCGACGGGGAACACTGAAGCTTTCTTT
cdr3_aa: CASSPPTGNTEAFF

v_call: TRBV5-4
clone_size: NA
j_call: TRBJ2-2
d_call: TRBD1
cdr3_nt: TGTGCCAGCAGCTTGGCCACAGGGGCCGGGGAGCTGTTTTTT
cdr3_aa: CASSLATGAGELFF

v_call: TRBV19
clone_size: NA
j_call: TRBJ2-5
d_call: NA
cdr3_nt: TGTGCCAGTAGTATTGGGCTAGCGGAGACCCAGTACTTC
cdr3_aa: CASSIGLAETQYF

v_call: TRBV5-1
clone_size: NA
j_call: TRBJ2-7
d_call: TRBD2
cdr3_nt: TGCGCCACCAGCCCCCTAGCGGGATCCACCTACGAGCAGTACTTC
cdr3_aa: CATSPLAGSTYEQYF

v_call: TRBV5-1
clone_size: NA
j_call: TRBJ1-1
d_call: TRBD1
cdr3_nt: TGCGCCAGCAGCCCCCTGACAGGGGAGAACACTGAAGCTTTCTTT
cdr3_aa: CASSPLTGENTEAFF

v_call: TRBV19
clone_size: NA
j_call: TRBJ1-2
d_call: NA
cdr3_nt: TGTGCCAGTAGTATAGTGTGGACAAATCGAGGCTACACCTTC
cdr3_aa: CASSIVWTNRGYTF

v_call: TRBV3-1/TRBV3-2
clone_size: few
j_call: TRBJ2-1
d_call: TRBD2
cdr3_nt: TGTGCCAGCAGCCACCTCGGGAGGGGGGAGCAGTTCTTC
cdr3_aa: CASSHLGRGEQFF

v_call: TRBV7-9
clone_size: once
j_call: TRBJ2-1
d_call: NA
cdr3_nt: TGTGCCAGCAGCTTAGCTAGTGGTCTCTTTGCGTTCTTC
cdr3_aa: CASSLASGLFAFF

v_call: TRBV5-1
clone_size: NA
j_call: TRBJ1-3
d_call: NA
cdr3_nt: TGCGCCAGCAGCTTGGGGGCCCCAATCTCCTCTGGAAACACCATATATTTT
cdr3_aa: CASSLGAPISSGNTIYF

v_call: TRBV4-1
clone_size: once
j_call: TRBJ1-6
d_call: NA
cdr3_nt: TGCGCCAGCAGCATAACCTATAATTCACCCCTCCACTTT
cdr3_aa: CASSITYNSPLHF

v_call: TRBV10-3
clone_size: NA
j_call: TRBJ1-5
d_call: NA
cdr3_nt: TGTGCCATCAGCGATTCCAGGGTACTGAATCAGCCCCAGCATTTT
cdr3_aa: CAISDSRVLNQPQHF

v_call: TRBV5-6
clone_size: NA
j_call: TRBJ2-5
d_call: NA
cdr3_nt: TGTGCCAGCAGATTCGACAGAGTAGAGACCCAGTACTTC
cdr3_aa: CASRFDRVETQYF

v_call: TRBV18
clone_size: NA
j_call: TRBJ2-7
d_call: TRBD1
cdr3_nt: TGTGCCAGCTCACCAAATGAGGGACAGTACGAGCAGTACTTC
cdr3_aa: CASSPNEGQYEQYF

v_call: TRBV3-1/TRBV3-2
clone_size: NA
j_call: TRBJ1-2
d_call: NA
cdr3_nt: TGTGCCAGCAGCCCCATGGGAGAAAACTATGGCTACACCTTC
cdr3_aa: CASSPMGENYGYTF

v_call: TRBV5-8
clone_size: once
j_call: TRBJ2-7
d_call: TRBD2
cdr3_nt: TGTGCCAGCAGTTTGCTGACTAGCGAAGGATACGAGCAGTACTTC
cdr3_aa: CASSLLTSEGYEQYF

v_call: TRBV3-1/TRBV3-2
clone_size: once
j_call: TRBJ2-5
d_call: TRBD2
cdr3_nt: TGTGCCAGCAGCCAACCATCGGGAGGGGAAGAGACCCAGTACTTC
cdr3_aa: CASSQPSGGEETQYF

v_call: TRBV28
clone_size: NA
j_call: TRBJ1-3
d_call: NA
cdr3_nt: TGTGCCAGCAGGAGGGCTGCCTCTGGAAACACCATATATTTT
cdr3_aa: CASRRAASGNTIYF

v_call: TRBV7-8
clone_size: NA
j_call: TRBJ1-5
d_call: TRBD1
cdr3_nt: TGTGCCAGCACCCGAGGGACAGGCCGCAATCAGCCCCAGCATTTT
cdr3_aa: CASTRGTGRNQPQHF

v_call: TRBV7-2
clone_size: NA
j_call: TRBJ2-2
d_call: NA
cdr3_nt: TGTGCCATTCGCGAGGGAGGGGGTGGCACCGGGGAGCTGTTTTTT
cdr3_aa: CAIREGGGGTGELFF

v_call: TRBV2
clone_size: NA
j_call: TRBJ2-7
d_call: TRBD1
cdr3_nt: TGTGCCAGCAGCGGGACAGTGTACGAGCAGTACTTC
cdr3_aa: CASSGTVYEQYF

v_call: TRBV28
clone_size: NA
j_call: TRBJ2-3
d_call: TRBD2
cdr3_nt: TGTGCCAGCAGTTTAGCGGGAGAGGGCGATACGCAGTATTTT
cdr3_aa: CASSLAGEGDTQYF

v_call: TRBV21-1
clone_size: NA
j_call: TRBJ2-3
d_call: NA
cdr3_nt: TGTGCCAGCAGCAAAGAACCTAGCGGGAGCACAGATACGCAGTATTTT
cdr3_aa: CASSKEPSGSTDTQYF

v_call: TRBV7-3
clone_size: NA
j_call: TRBJ2-2
d_call: NA
cdr3_nt: TGTGCCAGCAGAGGTGGAACAGGGAGTCCCGGGGAGCTGTTTTTT
cdr3_aa: CASRGGTGSPGELFF

v_call: TRBV28
clone_size: once
j_call: TRBJ1-1
d_call: NA
cdr3_nt: TGTGCCAGCACCCAGAACACTGAAGCTTTCTTT
cdr3_aa: CASTQNTEAFF

v_call: TRBV2
clone_size: NA
j_call: TRBJ1-4
d_call: NA
cdr3_nt: TGTGCCAGCTCCCCGGTTGAAAAACTGTTTTTT
cdr3_aa: CASSPVEKLFF

v_call: TRBV10-3
clone_size: NA
j_call: TRBJ2-2
d_call: TRBD1
cdr3_nt: TGTGCCTCCAGGACAGGGGATGATACCGGGGAGCTGTTTTTT
cdr3_aa: CASRTGDDTGELFF

v_call: TRBV6-2/TRBV6-3
clone_size: once
j_call: TRBJ2-1
d_call: NA
cdr3_nt: TGTGCCAGCAGTTACTCCGGACTGGTTAACAATGAGCAGTTCTTC
cdr3_aa: CASSYSGLVNNEQFF

v_call: TRBV19
clone_size: NA
j_call: TRBJ2-3
d_call: NA
cdr3_nt: TGTGCCAGTAGTTTAACAGGGATATCAGATACGCAGTATTTT
cdr3_aa: CASSLTGISDTQYF

v_call: TRBV29-1
clone_size: once
j_call: TRBJ2-1
d_call: TRBD2
cdr3_nt: TGCAGCGTTGATCTGTCTAGCGGGTATGAGCAGTTCTTC
cdr3_aa: CSVDLSSGYEQFF

v_call: TRBV27
clone_size: NA
j_call: TRBJ2-7
d_call: TRBD1
cdr3_nt: TGTGCCACGGCGGTCAGGGGGAGCTCCTACGAGCAGTACTTC
cdr3_aa: CATAVRGSSYEQYF

v_call: TRBV6-5
clone_size: NA
j_call: TRBJ1-1
d_call: TRBD1
cdr3_nt: TGTGCCAGCAGTTTACAGGGGGACGGGACTGAAGCTTTCTTT
cdr3_aa: CASSLQGDGTEAFF

v_call: TRBV15
clone_size: NA
j_call: TRBJ2-7
d_call: TRBD1
cdr3_nt: TGTGCCTCCAGATTAACAGGGGTCAACGAGCAGTACTTC
cdr3_aa: CASRLTGVNEQYF

v_call: TRBV6-1
clone_size: many
j_call: TRBJ1-1
d_call: NA
cdr3_nt: TGTGCCAGCAGTGAACTAGGACAGAACACTGAAGCTTTCTTT
cdr3_aa: CASSELGQNTEAFF

v_call: TRBV5-1
clone_size: NA
j_call: TRBJ2-7
d_call: NA
cdr3_nt: TGCGCCAGCAGCTTGGGGCAGATCTACGAGCAGTACTTC
cdr3_aa: CASSLGQIYEQYF

v_call: TRBV27
clone_size: NA
j_call: TRBJ2-7
d_call: NA
cdr3_nt: TGTGCCAGCAACCCAAGGGCAGGGCCTCTCTACGAGCAGTACTTC
cdr3_aa: CASNPRAGPLYEQYF

v_call: TRBV7-8
clone_size: NA
j_call: TRBJ1-5
d_call: NA
cdr3_nt: TGTGCCAGCAGCTTAGCGATAGAGGATCAGCCCCAGCATTTT
cdr3_aa: CASSLAIEDQPQHF

v_call: TRBV19
clone_size: NA
j_call: TRBJ2-1
d_call: TRBD2
cdr3_nt: TGTGCCAGTAGTCGTACTAGCGGGAGTGCCAATGAGCAGTTCTTC
cdr3_aa: CASSRTSGSANEQFF

v_call: TRBV7-2
clone_size: NA
j_call: TRBJ2-7
d_call: TRBD2
cdr3_nt: TGTGCCAGCAGCCTCGGACTAGCAGTTTACGAGCAGTACTTC
cdr3_aa: CASSLGLAVYEQYF